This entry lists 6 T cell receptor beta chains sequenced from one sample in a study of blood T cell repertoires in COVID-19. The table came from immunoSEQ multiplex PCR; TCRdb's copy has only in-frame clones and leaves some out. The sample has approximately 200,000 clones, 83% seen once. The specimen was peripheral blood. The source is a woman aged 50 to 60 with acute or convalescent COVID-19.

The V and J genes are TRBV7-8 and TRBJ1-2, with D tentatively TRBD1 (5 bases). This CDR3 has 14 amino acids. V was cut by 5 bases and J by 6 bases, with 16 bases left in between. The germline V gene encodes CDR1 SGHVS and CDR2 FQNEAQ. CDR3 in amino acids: CASSLGHASDGYTF. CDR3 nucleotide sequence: TGTGCCAGCAGCCTAGGACACGCCTCCGATGGCTACACCTTC.

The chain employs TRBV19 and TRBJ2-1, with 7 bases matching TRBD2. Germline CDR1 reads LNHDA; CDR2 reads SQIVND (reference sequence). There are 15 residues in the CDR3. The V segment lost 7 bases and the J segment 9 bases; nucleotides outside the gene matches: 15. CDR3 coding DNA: TGTGCCAGTAACCTATTGCCGGGGGGAAAAGGTGAGCAGTTCTTC. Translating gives CASNLLPGGKGEQFF.

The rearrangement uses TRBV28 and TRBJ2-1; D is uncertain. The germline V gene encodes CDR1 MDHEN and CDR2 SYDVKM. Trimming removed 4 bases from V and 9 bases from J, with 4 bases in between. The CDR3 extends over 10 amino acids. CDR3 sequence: CASSSGEQFF. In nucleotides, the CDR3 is TGTGCCAGCAGTTCGGGTGAGCAGTTCTTC.

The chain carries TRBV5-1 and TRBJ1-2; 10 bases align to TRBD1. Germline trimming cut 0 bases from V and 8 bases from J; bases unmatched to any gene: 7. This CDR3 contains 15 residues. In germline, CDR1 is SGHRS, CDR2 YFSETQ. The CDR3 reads CASSLAGTGEEGYTF. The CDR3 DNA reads TGCGCCAGCAGCTTGGCCGGGACAGGGGAGGAAGGCTACACCTTC.

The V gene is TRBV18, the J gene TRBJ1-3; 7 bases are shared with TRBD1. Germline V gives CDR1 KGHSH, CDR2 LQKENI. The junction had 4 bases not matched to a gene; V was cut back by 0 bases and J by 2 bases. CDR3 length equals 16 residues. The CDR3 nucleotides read TGTGCCAGCTCACCACCACAAGACAGGGCTGGAAACACCATATATTTT. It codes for CASSPPQDRAGNTIYF.

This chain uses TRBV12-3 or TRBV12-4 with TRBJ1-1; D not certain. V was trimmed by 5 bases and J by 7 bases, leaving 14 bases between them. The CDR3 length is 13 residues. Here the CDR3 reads CASSPRRADEAFF. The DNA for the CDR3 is TGTGCCAGCAGTCCCAGGAGGGCGGATGAAGCTTTCTTT.